This TCR beta chain was recorded in a study of CD8+ T cells in alopecia areata. About the study: Administration of oral tofacitinib to treated patients was at 5 to 10 mg twice daily.

The CDR3 consists of 12 residues. Deletions cut 5 bases from V and 1 base from J, with 3 bases between. In germline, CDR1 is MNHNS, CDR2 SASEGT. Following RNA extraction, reverse transcription yielded cDNA that acted as the sequencing template. Clones were sequenced by immunoSEQ multiplex PCR, and TCRdb holds only the in-frame ones, with some missing. The sample carries some 170,000 clones, 59% recorded once. This clone was detected a few times. This receptor was obtained from a human donor with alopecia areata. V and J are TRBV6-1 and TRBJ1-5, with D hard to call. This sample comprised CD4+ T cells sorted from blood, obtained at week 0. Here the CDR3 reads CASSRSNQPQHF. CDR3 DNA sequence: TGTGCCAGCAGTCGAAGCAATCAGCCCCAGCATTTT.